This T cell receptor beta chain was sequenced for a study of blood T cells in healthy people across ages. This clonotype has a handful of counts. The CDR3 covers 16 residues. Germline-derived CDR1 and CDR2 are DFQATT and SNEGSKA (reference sequence). Germline trimming cut 2 bases from V and 5 bases from J; bases unmatched to any gene: 13. It was with a sample-barcoded 5' primer and a J-beta primer mix that a second PCR of about 6 to 12 cycles was run. TCRdb redid the calling of the 5' RACE reads with MiXCR, one entry per CDR3 protein. The sample yields about 1,400,000 distinct CDR3 sequences, roughly 64% seen once.

The sample taken for sequencing was blood. This sequence joins TRBV20-1 and TRBJ2-5; 8 bases line up with TRBD1. This receptor was obtained from a man aged 18 to 30 in good health. CDR3 sequence reads: CSARPIKQGVRETQYF. Here the CDR3 DNA reads TGCAGTGCTAGACCGATCAAACAGGGGGTGCGTGAGACCCAGTACTTC.